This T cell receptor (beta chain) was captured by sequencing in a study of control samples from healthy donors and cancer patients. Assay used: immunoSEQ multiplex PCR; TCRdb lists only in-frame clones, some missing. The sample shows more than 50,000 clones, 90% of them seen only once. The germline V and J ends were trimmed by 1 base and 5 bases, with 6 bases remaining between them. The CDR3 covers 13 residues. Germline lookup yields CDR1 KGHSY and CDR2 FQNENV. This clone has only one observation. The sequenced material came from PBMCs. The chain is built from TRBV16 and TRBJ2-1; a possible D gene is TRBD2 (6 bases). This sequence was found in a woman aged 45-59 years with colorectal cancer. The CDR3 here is CASSQWRDNEQFF. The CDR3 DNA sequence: TGTGCCAGCAGCCAATGGAGGGACAATGAGCAGTTCTTC.